This T cell receptor beta chain was sequenced for a study of T cells in Graves' hyperthyroidism and ophthalmopathy. What was amplified from RNA transcripts were TCR beta CDR3 regions. HTBI primers were used for first-round RT-PCR of the TCR CDR3. TCRdb analysed the multiplex PCR reads with MiXCR anew, one entry per CDR3 protein. This table holds roughly 380,000 distinct CDR3 sequences, around 14% found once. Researchers defined stable Graves' hyperthyroidism as no ophthalmopathy progression within 18 months. Criteria for exclusion of patients were uncontrolled infection, other autoimmune disease, pregnancy or lactation. This sample holds PBMCs from 10 ml fresh peripheral blood. A word on this clonotype: Its antigen remains unknown.

General study points: Ophthalmopathy was separated from stable hyperthyroidism by a 13 V-J model.

This clonotype was sampled from a woman aged 60-70 years with Graves' hyperthyroidism. Sequenced: blood.

CDR3 coding DNA: TGTGCCAGCGGAGACACGGGTGAGCAGTTCTTC. It specifies CASGDTGEQFF. J is TRBJ2-1 and V is TRBV6-2 or TRBV6-3; no definite D call. Germline V CDR1 and CDR2: MNHEY, SVGEGT. V lost 8 bases and J lost 9, with 11 bases in between. The CDR3 runs 11 residues.